This T cell receptor (beta chain) comes out of a study of Ad26.COV2.S vaccination and SARS-CoV-2 variants. Study-level background: Donor got 5x10^10 or 1x10^11 viral particles of Ad26.COV2.S.

Measured with immunoSEQ multiplex PCR; TCRdb has only the in-frame clones, and not every one. Among about 410,000 clones listed, about 92% were seen once. The treatment was: roughly 18 received Ad26.COV2.S at low or high dose, single or two shots; a few received placebo; per-sample allocation not given. It was on day 63 after the first vaccine or placebo injection that samples were taken. Vaccine was an Ad26 vector expressing Wuhan-strain SARS-CoV-2 spike. This specimen consisted of peripheral blood, obtained in a trial of Ad26.COV2.S vaccine versus placebo. The TCR originated in a person aged 18-65 years who received the Ad26.COV2.S COVID-19 vaccine or a placebo.

CDR3 coding DNA: TGTGCCAGCAGTTTTCCGGGCCAAGTCGTGAACACTGAAGCTTTCTTT. Encoded protein: CASSFPGQVVNTEAFF. The chain carries TRBV7-9 and TRBJ1-1; D is ambiguous. Trimming took off 6 bases at V and 0 bases at J, with 17 bases between the two ends. Germline assignment: CDR1 SEHNR and CDR2 FQNEAQ (reference sequence). The CDR3 length is 16 residues.